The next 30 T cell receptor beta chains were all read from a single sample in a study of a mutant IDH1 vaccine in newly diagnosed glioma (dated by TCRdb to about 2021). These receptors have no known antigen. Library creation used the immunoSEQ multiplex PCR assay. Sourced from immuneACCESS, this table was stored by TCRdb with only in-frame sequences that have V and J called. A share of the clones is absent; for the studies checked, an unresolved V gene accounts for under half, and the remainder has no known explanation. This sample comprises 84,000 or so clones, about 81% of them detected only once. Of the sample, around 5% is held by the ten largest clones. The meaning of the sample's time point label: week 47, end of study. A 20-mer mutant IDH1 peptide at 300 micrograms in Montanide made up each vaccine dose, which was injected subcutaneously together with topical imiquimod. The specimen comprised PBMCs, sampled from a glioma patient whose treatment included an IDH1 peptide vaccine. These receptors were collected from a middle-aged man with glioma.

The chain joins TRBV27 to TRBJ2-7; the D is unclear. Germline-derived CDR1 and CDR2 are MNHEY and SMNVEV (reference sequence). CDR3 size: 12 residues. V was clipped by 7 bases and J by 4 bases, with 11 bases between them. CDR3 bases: TGTGCCAGCACCTCCGTTGGGTACGAGCAGTACTTC. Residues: CASTSVGYEQYF.

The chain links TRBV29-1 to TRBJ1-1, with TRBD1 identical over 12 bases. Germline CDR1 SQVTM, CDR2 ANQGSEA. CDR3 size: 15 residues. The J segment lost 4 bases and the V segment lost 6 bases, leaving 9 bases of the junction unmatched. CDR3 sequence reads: CSVAHGTGGGTEAFF. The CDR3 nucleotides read TGCAGCGTCGCTCACGGGACAGGGGGCGGCACTGAAGCTTTCTTT.

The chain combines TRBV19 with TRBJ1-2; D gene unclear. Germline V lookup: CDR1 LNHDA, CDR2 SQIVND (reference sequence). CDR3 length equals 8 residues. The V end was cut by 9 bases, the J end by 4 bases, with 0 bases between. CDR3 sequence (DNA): TGTGCCAGCTATGGCTACACCTTC. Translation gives CASYGYTF.

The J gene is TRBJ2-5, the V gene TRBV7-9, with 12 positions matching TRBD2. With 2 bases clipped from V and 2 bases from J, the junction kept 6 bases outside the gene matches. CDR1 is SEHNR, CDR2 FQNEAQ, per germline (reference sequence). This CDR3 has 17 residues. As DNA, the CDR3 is TGTGCCAGCAGCTTAAGACTAGCGGGGGCCTTTCAAGAGACCCAGTACTTC. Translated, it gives CASSLRLAGAFQETQYF.

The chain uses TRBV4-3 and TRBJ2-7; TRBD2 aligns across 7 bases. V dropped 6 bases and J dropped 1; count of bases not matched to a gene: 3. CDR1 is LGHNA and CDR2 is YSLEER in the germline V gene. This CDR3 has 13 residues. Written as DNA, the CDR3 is TGCGCCAGCAGTCGGACTAGATCCTACGAGCAGTACTTC. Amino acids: CASSRTRSYEQYF.

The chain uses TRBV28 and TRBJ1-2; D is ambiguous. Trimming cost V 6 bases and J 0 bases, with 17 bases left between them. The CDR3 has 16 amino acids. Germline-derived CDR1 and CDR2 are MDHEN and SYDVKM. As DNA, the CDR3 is TGTGCCAGCAGCCTGAACACGAGGGTAGCTAACTATGGCTACACCTTC. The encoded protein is CASSLNTRVANYGYTF.

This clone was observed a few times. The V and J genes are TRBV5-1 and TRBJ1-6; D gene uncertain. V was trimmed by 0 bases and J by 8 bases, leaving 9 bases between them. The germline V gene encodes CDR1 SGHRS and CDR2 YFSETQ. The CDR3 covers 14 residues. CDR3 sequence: CASSLGQSHSPLHF. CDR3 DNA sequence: TGCGCCAGCAGCTTGGGGCAGTCCCATTCACCCCTCCACTTT.

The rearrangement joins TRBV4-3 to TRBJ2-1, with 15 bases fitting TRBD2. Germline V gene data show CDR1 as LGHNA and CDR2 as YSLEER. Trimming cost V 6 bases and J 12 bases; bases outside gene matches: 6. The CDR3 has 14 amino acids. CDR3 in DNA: TGCGCCAGCAGGCCGGGACTAGCGGGAGGCGGGCAGTTCTTC. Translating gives CASRPGLAGGGQFF.

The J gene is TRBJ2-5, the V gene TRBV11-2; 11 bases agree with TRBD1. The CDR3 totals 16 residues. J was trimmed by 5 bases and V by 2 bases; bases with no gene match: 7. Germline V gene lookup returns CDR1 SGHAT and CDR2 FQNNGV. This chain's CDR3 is CASSLFLGTGGETQYF. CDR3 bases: TGTGCCAGCAGCTTATTTCTGGGGACAGGGGGGGAGACCCAGTACTTC.

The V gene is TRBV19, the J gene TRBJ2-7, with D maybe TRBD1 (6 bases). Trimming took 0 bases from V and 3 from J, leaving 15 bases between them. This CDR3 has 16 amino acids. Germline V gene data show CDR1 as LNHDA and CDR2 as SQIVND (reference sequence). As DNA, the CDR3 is TGTGCCAGTAGTATAGATCTGCAGGGGCGAATCTACGAGCAGTACTTC. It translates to CASSIDLQGRIYEQYF.

The CDR3 loop is CASSLSKGSTEAFF. The DNA for the CDR3 is TGTGCCAGCAGCTTATCAAAGGGGAGCACTGAAGCTTTCTTT. The chain recombines TRBV7-9 with TRBJ1-1, with D possibly matching TRBD1 (5 bases). The germline gives CDR1 SEHNR, CDR2 FQNEAQ (reference sequence). Trimming stripped 2 bases from V and 4 bases from J, with 11 bases between. The CDR3 covers 14 residues.

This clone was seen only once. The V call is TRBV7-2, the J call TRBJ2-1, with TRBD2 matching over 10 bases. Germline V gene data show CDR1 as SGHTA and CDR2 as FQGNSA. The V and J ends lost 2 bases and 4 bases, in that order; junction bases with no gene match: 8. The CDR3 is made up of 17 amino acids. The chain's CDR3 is CASSLRPIAGGYNEQFF. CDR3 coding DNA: TGTGCCAGCAGCTTAAGACCCATAGCGGGAGGTTACAATGAGCAGTTCTTC. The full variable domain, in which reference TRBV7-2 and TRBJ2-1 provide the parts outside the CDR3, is GAGVSQSPSNKVTEKGKDVELRCDPISGHTALYWYRQSLGQGLEFLIYFQGNSAPDKSGLPSDRFSAERTGGSVSTLTIQRTQQEDSAVYLCASSLRPIAGGYNEQFFGPGTRLTVL.

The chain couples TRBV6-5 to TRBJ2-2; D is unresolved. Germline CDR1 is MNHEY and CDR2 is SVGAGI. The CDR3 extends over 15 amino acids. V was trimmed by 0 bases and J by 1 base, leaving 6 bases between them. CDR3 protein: CASSYSGENTGELFF. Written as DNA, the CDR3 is TGTGCCAGCAGTTACTCCGGCGAGAACACCGGGGAGCTGTTTTTT.

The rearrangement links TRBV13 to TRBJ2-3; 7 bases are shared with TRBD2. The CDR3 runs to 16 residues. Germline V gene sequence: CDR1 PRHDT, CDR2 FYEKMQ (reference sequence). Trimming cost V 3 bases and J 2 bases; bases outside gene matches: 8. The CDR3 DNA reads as TGTGCCAGCAGCTTGGGGCGGGAGAATTTCACAGATACGCAGTATTTT. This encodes CASSLGRENFTDTQYF. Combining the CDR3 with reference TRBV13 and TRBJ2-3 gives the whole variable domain AAGVIQSPRHLIKEKRETATLKCYPIPRHDTVYWYQQGPGQDPQFLISFYEKMQSDKGSIPDRFSAQQFSDYHSELNMSSLELGDSALYFCASSLGRENFTDTQYFGPGTRLTVL.

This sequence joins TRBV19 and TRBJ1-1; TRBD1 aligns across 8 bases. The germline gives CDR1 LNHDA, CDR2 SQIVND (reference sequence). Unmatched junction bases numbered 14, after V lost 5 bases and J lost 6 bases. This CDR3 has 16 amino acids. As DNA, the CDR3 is TGTGCCAGTAGTCCCCGGACAGGGATCGGTGGCCCTGAAGCTTTCTTT. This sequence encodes CASSPRTGIGGPEAFF.

The CDR3 bases are TGTGCCAGCAGCTTGTACACTTACGAGCAGTACTTC. Translated: CASSLYTYEQYF. This sequence joins TRBV5-6 and TRBJ2-7; D gene unclear. The V gene lost 1 base and the J gene lost 4 bases, with 6 bases spanning the gap. There are 12 residues in the CDR3. In germline, CDR1 is SGHDT, CDR2 YYEEEE.

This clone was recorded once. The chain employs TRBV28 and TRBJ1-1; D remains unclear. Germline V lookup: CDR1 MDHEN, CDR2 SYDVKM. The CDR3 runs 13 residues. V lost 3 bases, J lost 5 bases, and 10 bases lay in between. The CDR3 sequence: CASSLGWLTEAFF. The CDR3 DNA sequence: TGTGCCAGCAGTTTGGGGTGGTTAACTGAAGCTTTCTTT.

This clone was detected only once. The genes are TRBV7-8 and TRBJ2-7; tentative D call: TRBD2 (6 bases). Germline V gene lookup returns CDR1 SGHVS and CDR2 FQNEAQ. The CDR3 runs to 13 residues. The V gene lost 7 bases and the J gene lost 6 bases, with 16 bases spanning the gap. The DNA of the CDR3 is TGTGCCAGCACCTCGGACTACACTCCCGAGCAGTACTTC. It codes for CASTSDYTPEQYF.

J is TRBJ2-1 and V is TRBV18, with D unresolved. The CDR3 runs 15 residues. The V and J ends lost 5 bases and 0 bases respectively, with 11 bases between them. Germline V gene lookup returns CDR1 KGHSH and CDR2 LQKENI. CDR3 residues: CASSTEEGSYNEQFF. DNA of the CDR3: TGTGCCAGCTCAACAGAGGAAGGCTCCTACAATGAGCAGTTCTTC.

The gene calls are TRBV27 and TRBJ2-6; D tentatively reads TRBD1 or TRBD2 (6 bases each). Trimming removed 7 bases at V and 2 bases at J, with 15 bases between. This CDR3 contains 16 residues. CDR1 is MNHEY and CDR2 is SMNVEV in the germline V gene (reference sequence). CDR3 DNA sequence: TGTGCCAGCAAGGGGGGCGGATTAACTGGGGCCAACGTCCTGACTTTC. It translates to CASKGGGLTGANVLTF.

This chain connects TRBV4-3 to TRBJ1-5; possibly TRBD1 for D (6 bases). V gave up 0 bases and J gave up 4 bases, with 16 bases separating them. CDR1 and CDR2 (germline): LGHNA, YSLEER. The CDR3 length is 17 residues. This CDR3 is CASSQDRQGLMNQPQHF. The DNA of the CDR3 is TGCGCCAGCAGCCAAGATCGTCAGGGGTTGATGAATCAGCCCCAGCATTTT.

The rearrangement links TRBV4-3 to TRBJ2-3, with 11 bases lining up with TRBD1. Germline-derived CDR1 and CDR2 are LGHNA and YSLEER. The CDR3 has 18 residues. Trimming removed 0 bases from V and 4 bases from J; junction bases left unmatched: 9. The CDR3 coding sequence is TGCGCCAGCAGCCAAGACCCCCCCCCGGGACAGGGGGCAGATACGCAGTATTTT. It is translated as CASSQDPPPGQGADTQYF.

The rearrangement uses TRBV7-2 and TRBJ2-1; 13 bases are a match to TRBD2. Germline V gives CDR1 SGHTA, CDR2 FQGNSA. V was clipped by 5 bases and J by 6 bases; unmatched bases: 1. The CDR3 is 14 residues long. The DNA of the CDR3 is TGTGCCAGCAGCCGGACTAGCGGGAGCAATGAGCAGTTCTTC. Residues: CASSRTSGSNEQFF. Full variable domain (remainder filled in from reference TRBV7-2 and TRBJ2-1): GAGVSQSPSNKVTEKGKDVELRCDPISGHTALYWYRQSLGQGLEFLIYFQGNSAPDKSGLPSDRFSAERTGGSVSTLTIQRTQQEDSAVYLCASSRTSGSNEQFFGPGTRLTVL.

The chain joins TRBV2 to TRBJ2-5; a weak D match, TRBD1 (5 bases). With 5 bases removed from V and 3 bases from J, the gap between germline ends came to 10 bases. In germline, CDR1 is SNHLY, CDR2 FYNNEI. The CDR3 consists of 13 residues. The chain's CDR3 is CASSQGTKETQYF. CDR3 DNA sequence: TGTGCCAGCAGTCAGGGAACAAAAGAGACCCAGTACTTC.

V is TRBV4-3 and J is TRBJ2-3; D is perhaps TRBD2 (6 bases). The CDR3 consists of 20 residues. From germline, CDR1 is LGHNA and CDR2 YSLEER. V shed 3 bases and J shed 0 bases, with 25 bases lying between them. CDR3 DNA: TGCGCCAGCAGCCAGGGGGGATGGCTCAGCGCTCGCACTAGCACAGATACGCAGTATTTT. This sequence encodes CASSQGGWLSARTSTDTQYF.

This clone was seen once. The CDR3 spells CASSPPVGASVFTDTQYF. The CDR3 region has the DNA TGTGCCAGCTCACCACCGGTTGGGGCTAGCGTCTTCACAGATACGCAGTATTTT. The genes are TRBV18 and TRBJ2-3, with D possibly matching TRBD2 (6 bases). Trimming took off 0 bases at V and 2 bases at J, with 18 bases between the two ends. The CDR3 extends over 18 amino acids. Germline lookup yields CDR1 KGHSH and CDR2 LQKENI. Variable domain in full (rest from reference TRBV18 and TRBJ2-3): NAGVMQNPRHLVRRRGQEARLRCSPMKGHSHVYWYRQLPEEGLKFMVYLQKENIIDESGMPKERFSAEFPKEGPSILRIQQVVRGDSAAYFCASSPPVGASVFTDTQYFGPGTRLTVL.

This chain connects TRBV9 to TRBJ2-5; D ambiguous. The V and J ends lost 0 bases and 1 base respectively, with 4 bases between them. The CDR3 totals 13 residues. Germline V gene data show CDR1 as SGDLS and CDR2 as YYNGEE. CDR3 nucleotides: TGTGCCAGCAGCGTAGACACCCAAGAGACCCAGTACTTC. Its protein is CASSVDTQETQYF.

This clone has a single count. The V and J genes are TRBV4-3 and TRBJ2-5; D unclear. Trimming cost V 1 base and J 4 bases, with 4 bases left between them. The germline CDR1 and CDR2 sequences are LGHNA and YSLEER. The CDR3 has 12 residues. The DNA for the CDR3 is TGCGCCAGCAGCCAAGCGGGAGAGACCCAGTACTTC. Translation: CASSQAGETQYF.

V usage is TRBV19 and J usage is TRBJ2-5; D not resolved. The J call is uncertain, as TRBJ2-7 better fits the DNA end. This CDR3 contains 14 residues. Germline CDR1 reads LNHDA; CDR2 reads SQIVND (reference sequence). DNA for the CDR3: TGTGCCAGTAGTTGGACGGCGAGCTCCTACGAGCAGTACTTC. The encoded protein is CASSWTASSYEQYF.

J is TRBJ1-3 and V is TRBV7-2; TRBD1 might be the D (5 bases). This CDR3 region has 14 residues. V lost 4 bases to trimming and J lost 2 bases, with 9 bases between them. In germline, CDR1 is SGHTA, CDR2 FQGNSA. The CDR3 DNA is TGTGCCAGCAGCTACCAGGGAACTGGAAACACCATATATTTT. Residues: CASSYQGTGNTIYF.